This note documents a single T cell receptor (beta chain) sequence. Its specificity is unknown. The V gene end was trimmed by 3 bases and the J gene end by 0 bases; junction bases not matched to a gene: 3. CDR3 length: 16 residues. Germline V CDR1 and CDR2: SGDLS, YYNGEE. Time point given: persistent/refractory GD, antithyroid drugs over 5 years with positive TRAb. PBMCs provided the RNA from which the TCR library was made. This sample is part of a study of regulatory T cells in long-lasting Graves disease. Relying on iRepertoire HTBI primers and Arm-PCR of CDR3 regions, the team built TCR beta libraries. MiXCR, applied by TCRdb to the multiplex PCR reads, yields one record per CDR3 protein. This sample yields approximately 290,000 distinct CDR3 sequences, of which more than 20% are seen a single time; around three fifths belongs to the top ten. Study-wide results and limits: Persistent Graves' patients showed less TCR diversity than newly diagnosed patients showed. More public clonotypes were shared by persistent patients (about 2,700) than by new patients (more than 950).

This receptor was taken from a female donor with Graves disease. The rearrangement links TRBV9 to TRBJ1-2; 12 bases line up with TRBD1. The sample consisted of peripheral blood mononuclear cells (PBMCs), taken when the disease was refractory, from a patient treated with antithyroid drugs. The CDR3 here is CASSGGQGAANYGYTF. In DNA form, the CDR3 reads TGTGCCAGCAGCGGGGGACAGGGGGCGGCTAACTATGGCTACACCTTC. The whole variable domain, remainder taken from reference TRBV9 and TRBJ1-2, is DSGVTQTPKHLITATGQRVTLRCSPRSGDLSVYWYQQSLDQGLQFLIQYYNGEERAKGNILERFSAQQFPDLHSELNLSSLELGDSALYFCASSGGQGAANYGYTFGSGTRLTVV.